The following is a TCR beta chain sequence with its context. What it binds is not known. This sample is drawn from a study of T cell responses to AZD1222 COVID-19 vaccine. Study-level points and caveats: Close to half of spike-specific TCRs reportedly recognize unmutated variant regions. Spike-specific TCR breadth rose after two AZD1222 doses, and depth rose as well. Repertoires were obtained solely post-peak T cell response.

Sequenced by immunoSEQ multiplex PCR; TCRdb stores in-frame clones only, minus some. Altogether fewer than 70,000 clones are present, roughly 80% being singletons, with the ten largest covering less than 4.5%. The sequences come from peripheral blood, collected 28 days after the second AZD1222 dose. The receptor comes from an adult who received the AZD1222 COVID-19 vaccine.

CDR3 nucleotide sequence: TGTGCCAGCAGTTACTCCGGACAGGTTTCGAGTGGCTACACCTTC. Protein sequence: CASSYSGQVSSGYTF. The rearrangement joins TRBV6-2 or TRBV6-3 to TRBJ1-2; 7 bases line up with TRBD1. Looked up from germline, CDR1 is MNHEY and CDR2 is SVGEGT. Germline trimming cut 0 bases from V and 7 bases from J; bases unmatched to any gene: 8. The CDR3 extends over 15 amino acids.